Listed below are T cell receptor beta chains from one sample, sequenced in a study of T-cell memory formation after mild COVID-19. MiXCR, run by TCRdb on the 5' RACE reads, gives a single entry per CDR3 protein. The table has roughly 89,000 distinct CDR3 sequences, about 13% seen once; the top ten hold about 27%. Material for sequencing was PBMCs or a T cell subset sorted from them (not recorded which). The receptors derive from an adult woman who had mild COVID-19 (a few samples of this study predate the infection). Cell type and time point are not known. The CDR3 runs from the conserved cysteine through the conserved F or W. The order of the fields is D gene, J gene, clone size, V gene, CDR3 protein, CDR3 DNA. A D gene is named only where the DNA matches it firmly. Size is omitted from some rows. Given values are once, few, many or a class for expanded clones.

d_gene: TRBD2; j_gene: TRBJ2-3; abundance: few; v_gene: TRBV5-5; CDR3aa: CASSPYKVAGRDTQYF; CDR3nt: TGTGCCAGCAGCCCCTATAAGGTAGCGGGGCGAGATACGCAGTATTTT
d_gene: TRBD1; j_gene: TRBJ1-2; abundance: .; v_gene: TRBV24-1; CDR3aa: CATKAGGDYGYTF; CDR3nt: TGTGCCACCAAGGCAGGGGGCGACTATGGCTACACCTTC
d_gene: TRBD1; j_gene: TRBJ2-7; abundance: few; v_gene: TRBV20-1; CDR3aa: CSAREQGTSPYEQYF; CDR3nt: TGCAGTGCTAGGGAACAGGGGACATCACCCTACGAGCAGTACTTC
d_gene: .; j_gene: TRBJ1-5; abundance: .; v_gene: TRBV24-1; CDR3aa: CATSDADSSNQPQHF; CDR3nt: TGTGCCACCAGTGATGCTGACAGTAGCAATCAGCCCCAGCATTTT
d_gene: .; j_gene: TRBJ2-3; abundance: .; v_gene: TRBV10-3; CDR3aa: CAISESEYPGLGTSSTDTQYF; CDR3nt: TGTGCCATCAGTGAGTCGGAGTACCCAGGTTTGGGGACTTCAAGCACAGATACGCAGTATTTT
d_gene: .; j_gene: TRBJ1-2; abundance: .; v_gene: TRBV30; CDR3aa: CAWSVGGQYGYTF; CDR3nt: TGTGCCTGGAGTGTAGGGGGTCAGTATGGCTACACCTTC
d_gene: .; j_gene: TRBJ2-1; abundance: many; v_gene: TRBV7-9; CDR3aa: CASSFGGPNEQFF; CDR3nt: TGTGCCAGCAGCTTCGGGGGTCCCAATGAGCAGTTCTTC
d_gene: .; j_gene: TRBJ1-1; abundance: .; v_gene: TRBV30; CDR3aa: CAWSPLMGTEAFF; CDR3nt: TGTGCCTGGAGTCCCCTTATGGGGACTGAAGCTTTCTTT
d_gene: .; j_gene: TRBJ1-1; abundance: .; v_gene: TRBV9; CDR3aa: CASSVGDSPMNTEAFF; CDR3nt: TGTGCCAGCAGCGTAGGAGACAGCCCTATGAACACTGAAGCTTTCTTT
d_gene: .; j_gene: TRBJ2-5; abundance: few; v_gene: TRBV18; CDR3aa: CASSPTVVGSLQETQYF; CDR3nt: TGTGCCAGCTCACCAACGGTGGTCGGGTCACTCCAAGAGACCCAGTACTTC
d_gene: .; j_gene: TRBJ1-1; abundance: .; v_gene: TRBV5-5; CDR3aa: CASSLLFKEPNTEAFF; CDR3nt: TGTGCCAGCAGCTTGCTTTTTAAGGAACCGAACACTGAAGCTTTCTTT
d_gene: TRBD2; j_gene: TRBJ2-7; abundance: .; v_gene: TRBV4-3; CDR3aa: CASSQDLAGSSYEQYF; CDR3nt: TGCGCCAGCAGCCAAGATTTAGCGGGGAGCTCCTACGAGCAGTACTTC
d_gene: .; j_gene: TRBJ2-7; abundance: few; v_gene: TRBV27; CDR3aa: CASSLLTRGATYEQYF; CDR3nt: TGTGCCAGCAGTTTGCTTACGAGGGGGGCGACCTACGAGCAGTACTTC
d_gene: .; j_gene: TRBJ2-7; abundance: .; v_gene: TRBV10-3; CDR3aa: CAISESEQQSSYEQYF; CDR3nt: TGTGCCATCAGTGAGTCAGAACAGCAAAGCTCCTACGAGCAGTACTTC
d_gene: .; j_gene: TRBJ1-1; abundance: .; v_gene: TRBV5-1; CDR3aa: CASSLEENTEAFF; CDR3nt: TGCGCCAGCAGCTTGGAAGAGAACACTGAAGCTTTCTTT
d_gene: .; j_gene: TRBJ2-5; abundance: few; v_gene: TRBV7-8; CDR3aa: CASSLAGLSGTQYF; CDR3nt: TGTGCCAGCAGCTTGGCCGGCCTGTCTGGGACCCAGTACTTC
d_gene: .; j_gene: TRBJ2-7; abundance: .; v_gene: TRBV2; CDR3aa: CASSETPGRHYEQYF; CDR3nt: TGTGCCAGCAGTGAAACGCCCGGCCGACACTACGAGCAGTACTTC
d_gene: .; j_gene: TRBJ2-6; abundance: many; v_gene: TRBV7-9; CDR3aa: CASSLDVGHSGANVLTF; CDR3nt: TGTGCCAGCAGCTTAGATGTCGGTCACTCTGGGGCCAACGTCCTGACTTTC
d_gene: TRBD1; j_gene: TRBJ2-1; abundance: few; v_gene: TRBV3-1; CDR3aa: CASSQALDRAQNEQFF; CDR3nt: TGTGCCAGCAGCCAAGCCCTCGACAGGGCACAGAATGAGCAGTTCTTC
d_gene: TRBD2; j_gene: TRBJ2-3; abundance: few; v_gene: TRBV5-1; CDR3aa: CASSLAVSGGAIRLDTQYF; CDR3nt: TGCGCCAGCAGCTTGGCAGTTAGCGGGGGGGCCATCAGATTAGATACGCAGTATTTT
d_gene: TRBD2; j_gene: TRBJ2-1; abundance: many; v_gene: TRBV29-1; CDR3aa: CSVPPGTSGKNEQFF; CDR3nt: TGCAGCGTCCCTCCCGGGACTAGCGGGAAGAATGAGCAGTTCTTC
d_gene: .; j_gene: TRBJ2-3; abundance: .; v_gene: TRBV27; CDR3aa: CASSFRVLGADTQYF; CDR3nt: TGTGCCAGCAGTTTCAGGGTTTTAGGGGCAGATACGCAGTATTTT
d_gene: TRBD2; j_gene: TRBJ2-5; abundance: few; v_gene: TRBV12-3/TRBV12-4; CDR3aa: CASSFREAQYF; CDR3nt: TGTGCCAGCAGTTTCCGGGAGGCCCAGTACTTC
d_gene: TRBD1; j_gene: TRBJ1-6; abundance: .; v_gene: TRBV5-6; CDR3aa: CASSLDRGPLHF; CDR3nt: TGTGCCAGCAGCTTGGACAGGGGGCCCCTCCACTTT
d_gene: TRBD2; j_gene: TRBJ2-3; abundance: few; v_gene: TRBV4-1; CDR3aa: CASSHPRGSGTDTQYF; CDR3nt: TGCGCCAGCAGCCACCCTAGGGGTAGCGGGACAGATACGCAGTATTTT
d_gene: TRBD2; j_gene: TRBJ2-1; abundance: few; v_gene: TRBV12-3/TRBV12-4; CDR3aa: CASSLWGLINEQFF; CDR3nt: TGTGCCAGCAGTTTATGGGGACTAATCAATGAGCAGTTCTTC
d_gene: .; j_gene: TRBJ2-3; abundance: few; v_gene: TRBV5-6; CDR3aa: CASSPRTTNTDTQYF; CDR3nt: TGTGCCAGCAGCCCACGGACTACCAACACAGATACGCAGTATTTT
d_gene: .; j_gene: TRBJ2-7; abundance: few; v_gene: TRBV6-2/TRBV6-3; CDR3aa: CASKPGTPSYEQYF; CDR3nt: TGTGCCAGCAAACCCGGGACCCCGTCCTACGAGCAGTACTTC
d_gene: .; j_gene: TRBJ1-2; abundance: few; v_gene: TRBV9; CDR3aa: CASSVEGGGFYGYTF; CDR3nt: TGTGCCAGCAGCGTAGAAGGGGGGGGTTTCTATGGCTACACCTTC
d_gene: .; j_gene: TRBJ2-7; abundance: .; v_gene: TRBV5-1; CDR3aa: CASSLVTDSYEQYF; CDR3nt: TGCGCCAGCAGCTTGGTGACAGACTCCTACGAGCAGTACTTC
d_gene: TRBD1; j_gene: TRBJ1-2; abundance: .; v_gene: TRBV7-2; CDR3aa: CASSFTGGVFKYGYTF; CDR3nt: TGTGCCAGCAGCTTCACAGGGGGGGTCTTTAAGTATGGCTACACCTTC
d_gene: .; j_gene: TRBJ1-2; abundance: few; v_gene: TRBV7-9; CDR3aa: CASSVLGEGYTF; CDR3nt: TGTGCCAGCAGCGTGTTGGGGGAGGGCTACACCTTC
d_gene: TRBD1; j_gene: TRBJ2-7; abundance: few; v_gene: TRBV9; CDR3aa: CASSQTPGQVYEQYF; CDR3nt: TGTGCCAGCAGCCAGACGCCGGGACAGGTCTACGAGCAGTACTTC
d_gene: .; j_gene: TRBJ2-3; abundance: .; v_gene: TRBV27; CDR3aa: CASSFDPGGSDTQYF; CDR3nt: TGTGCCAGCAGTTTTGACCCCGGCGGGTCAGATACGCAGTATTTT
d_gene: .; j_gene: TRBJ2-7; abundance: many; v_gene: TRBV7-9; CDR3aa: CASSPWTAGYEQYF; CDR3nt: TGTGCCAGCAGCCCCTGGACAGCGGGCTACGAGCAGTACTTC
d_gene: .; j_gene: TRBJ2-3; abundance: .; v_gene: TRBV20-1; CDR3aa: CSANPLGHTDTQYF; CDR3nt: TGCAGTGCTAATCCCCTGGGACACACAGATACGCAGTATTTT
d_gene: TRBD2; j_gene: TRBJ2-1; abundance: .; v_gene: TRBV4-3; CDR3aa: CASGRLAEYNEQFF; CDR3nt: TGCGCCAGTGGGAGACTAGCAGAGTACAATGAGCAGTTCTTC
d_gene: .; j_gene: TRBJ2-3; abundance: few; v_gene: TRBV12-3/TRBV12-4; CDR3aa: CASSLISSTDTQYF; CDR3nt: TGTGCCAGCAGTTTAATCTCTAGCACAGATACGCAGTATTTT
d_gene: .; j_gene: TRBJ1-1; abundance: .; v_gene: TRBV12-3/TRBV12-4; CDR3aa: CASSLVGFRTEAFF; CDR3nt: TGTGCCAGCAGTTTAGTAGGGTTTCGTACTGAAGCTTTCTTT
d_gene: .; j_gene: TRBJ2-7; abundance: .; v_gene: TRBV12-3/TRBV12-4; CDR3aa: CASSIGQSYEQYF; CDR3nt: TGTGCCAGCAGTATAGGACAGTCTTACGAGCAGTACTTC
d_gene: TRBD1; j_gene: TRBJ2-7; abundance: many; v_gene: TRBV4-1; CDR3aa: CASSQHTGGDTYEQYF; CDR3nt: TGCGCCAGCAGCCAGCATACAGGGGGCGACACCTACGAGCAGTACTTC
d_gene: .; j_gene: TRBJ1-1; abundance: .; v_gene: TRBV6-5; CDR3aa: CASSPKGFTGGNTEAFF; CDR3nt: TGTGCCAGCAGTCCCAAGGGCTTCACTGGGGGGAACACTGAAGCTTTCTTT
d_gene: .; j_gene: TRBJ2-5; abundance: few; v_gene: TRBV12-3/TRBV12-4; CDR3aa: CASSLAPSQETQYF; CDR3nt: TGTGCCAGCAGTTTAGCCCCCTCACAAGAGACCCAGTACTTC
d_gene: .; j_gene: TRBJ1-4; abundance: .; v_gene: TRBV7-9; CDR3aa: CASSARTATNEKLFF; CDR3nt: TGTGCCAGCAGCGCGAGGACGGCAACTAATGAAAAACTGTTTTTT
d_gene: .; j_gene: TRBJ2-5; abundance: few; v_gene: TRBV11-2; CDR3aa: CASSPWGKETQYF; CDR3nt: TGTGCCAGCAGCCCCTGGGGGAAAGAGACCCAGTACTTC
d_gene: .; j_gene: TRBJ2-1; abundance: few; v_gene: TRBV25-1; CDR3aa: CASSYGGRNNEQFF; CDR3nt: TGTGCCAGCAGTTATGGGGGACGGAACAATGAGCAGTTCTTC
d_gene: TRBD1; j_gene: TRBJ2-1; abundance: .; v_gene: TRBV27; CDR3aa: CASSFGTGREQFF; CDR3nt: TGTGCCAGCAGTTTCGGGACAGGACGGGAGCAGTTCTTC
d_gene: TRBD2; j_gene: TRBJ2-7; abundance: .; v_gene: TRBV7-2; CDR3aa: CASSLSTSGRYEQYF; CDR3nt: TGTGCCAGCAGCTTATCGACTAGCGGGAGGTACGAGCAGTACTTC
d_gene: .; j_gene: TRBJ2-7; abundance: few; v_gene: TRBV5-5; CDR3aa: CASSLGSSLLGEQYF; CDR3nt: TGTGCCAGCAGCTTGGGTAGCAGTCTTCTTGGCGAGCAGTACTTC
d_gene: .; j_gene: TRBJ1-5; abundance: many; v_gene: TRBV12-3/TRBV12-4; CDR3aa: CASSPLGPSTPQHF; CDR3nt: TGTGCCAGCAGTCCGTTGGGTCCGTCGACGCCCCAGCATTTT
d_gene: .; j_gene: TRBJ2-1; abundance: many; v_gene: TRBV7-9; CDR3aa: CASSPPAGVTASDEQFF; CDR3nt: TGTGCCAGCAGCCCTCCCGCGGGCGTCACGGCTTCCGATGAGCAGTTCTTC
d_gene: .; j_gene: TRBJ2-7; abundance: few; v_gene: TRBV6-2/TRBV6-3; CDR3aa: CASRPYMAPEQYF; CDR3nt: TGTGCCAGCAGACCCTACATGGCTCCCGAGCAGTACTTC
d_gene: .; j_gene: TRBJ2-5; abundance: .; v_gene: TRBV2; CDR3aa: CASSGTVQETQYF; CDR3nt: TGTGCCAGCAGTGGTACGGTACAAGAGACCCAGTACTTC
d_gene: .; j_gene: TRBJ2-7; abundance: many; v_gene: TRBV4-3; CDR3aa: CASSQDLGTYEQYF; CDR3nt: TGCGCCAGCAGCCAAGATCTCGGTACCTACGAGCAGTACTTC
d_gene: TRBD2; j_gene: TRBJ2-1; abundance: few; v_gene: TRBV24-1; CDR3aa: CATSDASGRAVSNEQFF; CDR3nt: TGTGCCACCAGTGATGCTAGCGGGAGGGCCGTAAGCAATGAGCAGTTCTTC
d_gene: .; j_gene: TRBJ2-7; abundance: few; v_gene: TRBV11-3; CDR3aa: CASSSFGSYEQYF; CDR3nt: TGTGCCAGCAGCTCCTTTGGATCCTACGAGCAGTACTTC